These 18 T cell receptor beta chains came from one sample sequenced in a study of a mutant IDH1 vaccine in newly diagnosed glioma. Specified time point: baseline, week 1 (first vaccination visit). Treatment indicated: pre-vaccination baseline after standard-of-care therapy. Data came from immunoSEQ multiplex PCR; TCRdb stores just in-frame clones and leaves some out. The sample has about 54,000 clones, 65% to 85% seen once. This specimen was PBMCs, taken from a glioma patient treated with radiotherapy, temozolomide or both. Receptors were obtained from a man younger than 35 with glioma.

The V and J genes are TRBV27 and TRBJ1-1; a weak D match, TRBD1 (6 bases). Germline V gives CDR1 MNHEY, CDR2 SMNVEV (reference sequence). V was cut by 3 bases and J by 5 bases, with 13 bases left in between. The CDR3 has 14 amino acids. CDR3 nucleotide sequence: TGTGCCAGCAGTTTTCTCACGGGGGCAACTGAAGCTTTCTTT. It encodes CASSFLTGATEAFF.

This chain joins TRBV7-2 and TRBJ1-2, with 7 positions matching TRBD1. Trimming removed 7 bases from V and 4 bases from J; junction bases left unmatched: 9. CDR1 and CDR2 (germline): SGHTA, FQGNSA. The CDR3 has 14 residues. The CDR3 sequence is CASTLQTGTYGYTF. The DNA for the CDR3 is TGTGCCAGCACCCTACAGACAGGGACCTATGGCTACACCTTC.

This chain uses TRBV5-1 with TRBJ2-2; D remains unclear. This CDR3 comprises 14 residues. V was clipped by 2 bases and J by 0 bases, with 5 bases between them. Per germline, CDR1 SGHRS and CDR2 YFSETQ. The CDR3 coding sequence is TGCGCCAGCAGCTTAACTTCGAACACCGGGGAGCTGTTTTTT. As protein: CASSLTSNTGELFF.

The J gene is TRBJ1-3, the V gene TRBV30; D is unclear. CDR1 GTSNPN and CDR2 SVGIG come from the germline V gene (reference sequence). V was shortened by 0 bases and J by 4 bases, with 4 bases between the two germline ends. The CDR3 extends over 12 amino acids. The DNA of the CDR3 is TGTGCCTGGAGTGTACGCGGAAACACCATATATTTT. This encodes CAWSVRGNTIYF.

The J gene is TRBJ1-5, the V gene TRBV6-1; no definite D call. V was trimmed by 6 bases and J by 0 bases, leaving 9 bases between them. CDR1 and CDR2 (germline): MNHNS, SASEGT. The CDR3 is made up of 14 amino acids. The DNA of the CDR3 is TGTGCCAGCAGAGGAGGCTATAGCAATCAGCCCCAGCATTTT. Its protein is CASRGGYSNQPQHF.

The chain has TRBV7-2 and TRBJ2-1; D ambiguous. This CDR3 has 13 residues. The ends were cut back, 0 bases at V and 6 bases at J, with 6 bases in the middle. The germline V gene has CDR1 SGHTA and CDR2 FQGNSA. CDR3 nucleotide sequence: TGTGCCAGCAGCTTAGCAGCGCCCAATGAGCAGTTCTTC. Amino acid sequence: CASSLAAPNEQFF.

V gene TRBV4-3 combines with J gene TRBJ1-1; TRBD1 agrees at 8 bases. The CDR3 spans 15 residues. With V trimmed by 0 bases and J by 5 bases, 5 bases remained unmatched. CDR1 LGHNA and CDR2 YSLEER come from the germline V gene. The CDR3 reads CASSQDRQGRTEAFF. The CDR3 DNA sequence: TGCGCCAGCAGCCAAGATCGACAGGGGCGGACTGAAGCTTTCTTT.

The J gene is TRBJ2-3, the V gene TRBV2, with D possibly TRBD2 on 6 matching bases. The V end lost 9 bases, the J end lost 2 bases, and 15 bases lay between the germline ends. Germline values: CDR1 SNHLY, CDR2 FYNNEI. CDR3 length: 14 amino acids. Here the CDR3 reads CARSLRGDTDTQYF. In DNA, the CDR3 is TGTGCCAGGAGCTTGCGGGGAGACACAGATACGCAGTATTTT.

The chain joins TRBV5-1 to TRBJ2-7, with D maybe TRBD1 (5 bases). Germline V gene lookup returns CDR1 SGHRS and CDR2 YFSETQ. V lost 1 base to trimming and J lost 4 bases, with 12 bases between them. The CDR3 loop spans 14 amino acids. The CDR3 region is CASSLSGYTYEQYF. The CDR3 region has the DNA TGCGCCAGCAGCTTGTCAGGGTATACATACGAGCAGTACTTC.

By share of the sample, this clone is large. The CDR3 protein is CASSFMGYEQYF. CDR3 bases: TGTGCCAGCAGTTTTATGGGATACGAGCAGTACTTC. The V gene is TRBV28, the J gene TRBJ2-7; D ambiguous. The CDR3 is 12 residues long. V was trimmed by 3 bases and J by 4 bases, leaving 7 bases between them. Germline assignment: CDR1 MDHEN and CDR2 SYDVKM.

This chain uses TRBV7-9 with TRBJ1-4; D gene ambiguous. Germline CDR1 SEHNR, CDR2 FQNEAQ (reference sequence). Trimming left V 3 bases short and J 7 bases short, with 9 bases between. This CDR3 has 13 residues. This chain's CDR3 is CASSFGPSEKLFF. CDR3 DNA sequence: TGTGCCAGCAGCTTTGGCCCGTCTGAAAAACTGTTTTTT.

This chain joins TRBV20-1 and TRBJ2-7, with D possibly TRBD1 on 5 matching bases. The CDR3 totals 11 residues. Germline V gives CDR1 DFQATT, CDR2 SNEGSKA (reference sequence). The V gene lost 5 bases and the J gene lost 3 bases, with 8 bases spanning the gap. The CDR3 spells CSALDNYEQYF. CDR3 DNA sequence: TGCAGTGCTCTGGACAACTACGAGCAGTACTTC.

V and J are TRBV6-5 and TRBJ2-6; no definite D call. The CDR3 is 14 amino acids. V shed 4 bases and J shed 2 bases, with 6 bases lying between them. The germline CDR1 and CDR2 sequences are MNHEY and SVGAGI. The CDR3 spells CASSSRAGANVLTF. The CDR3 DNA sequence: TGTGCCAGCAGTTCTCGGGCTGGGGCCAACGTCCTGACTTTC.

The chain couples TRBV19 to TRBJ1-5; D is undetermined. V was cut by 5 bases and J by 3 bases, with 23 bases left in between. The CDR3 extends over 18 amino acids. Looked up from germline, CDR1 is LNHDA and CDR2 is SQIVND (reference sequence). The CDR3 here is CASSARASRLAPNQPQHF. The DNA for the CDR3 is TGTGCCAGTAGTGCCCGGGCCTCCAGATTGGCCCCCAATCAGCCCCAGCATTTT.

The chain is built from TRBV6-1 and TRBJ1-2; D is possibly TRBD1 (5 bases). The germline V and J ends were trimmed by 0 bases and 2 bases, with 10 bases remaining between them. Germline V CDR1 and CDR2: MNHNS, SASEGT. The CDR3 spans 15 residues. CDR3 coding DNA: TGTGCCAGCAGTGAAGCTACAGGCCCGAACTATGGCTACACCTTC. Encoded protein: CASSEATGPNYGYTF.

V usage is TRBV6-1 and J usage is TRBJ1-6; D call uncertain. Deletions cut 0 bases from V and 4 bases from J, with 16 bases between. Germline V gene lookup returns CDR1 MNHNS and CDR2 SASEGT. The CDR3 has 18 residues. CDR3 bases: TGTGCCAGCAGTGAAGCGGGCCGTATCATCGAATATAATTCACCCCTCCACTTT. Its translation: CASSEAGRIIEYNSPLHF.

The gene calls are TRBV27 and TRBJ1-1, with TRBD1 identical over 9 bases. CDR1 MNHEY and CDR2 SMNVEV come from the germline V gene (reference sequence). The CDR3 runs to 15 residues. The V gene end was trimmed by 0 bases and the J gene end by 4 bases; junction bases not matched to a gene: 3. The CDR3 coding sequence is TGTGCCAGCAGTTTATCAGGGACAGGGAGCACTGAAGCTTTCTTT. Protein: CASSLSGTGSTEAFF.

The chain links TRBV7-2 to TRBJ2-5; 14 nucleotides agree with TRBD2. The CDR3 loop spans 16 amino acids. Trimming removed 4 bases from V and 2 bases from J; junction bases left unmatched: 3. Germline V gene sequence: CDR1 SGHTA, CDR2 FQGNSA. As DNA, the CDR3 is TGTGCCAGCAGCTCCCGGACTAGCGGGGGGCAAGAGACCCAGTACTTC. This codes for CASSSRTSGGQETQYF. The variable domain in full, with the rest retrieved from reference TRBV7-2 and TRBJ2-5, is GAGVSQSPSNKVTEKGKDVELRCDPISGHTALYWYRQSLGQGLEFLIYFQGNSAPDKSGLPSDRFSAERTGGSVSTLTIQRTQQEDSAVYLCASSSRTSGGQETQYFGPGTRLLVL.